This TCR beta chain was identified in a study of blood T cells in healthy people across ages (dated by TCRdb to the mid-2010s). Describing the broader study: In model experiments, roughly one uniquely barcoded TCR beta cDNA molecule per two T cells was captured by template switching. Age-related changes in TCR beta repertoire diversity were measured in the study by deep sequencing normalized with unique cDNA molecular identifiers. The donors were split into four age groups: young (average about 16 years), middle-aged (around 37), aged (around 67) and long-lived (over 75). Donors of different ages were randomly distributed across sequencing lanes to avoid experimental bias. Two additional independent replicas of 1 million unique cDNA reads from the same blood draw were analyzed for two donors (one aged 18 to 30 and one aged 80 or older). Overall results and qualifications from the work: The CMV infection status of donors was not known, potentially confounding age-related changes in expanded clonotypes. Observed TCR beta diversity per million T cells fell roughly linearly with age, and a significant reduction was already apparent by age about 38. Estimates of total diversity based on one million sequenced T cells were considered lower bounds and underestimates. Observed TCR beta diversity correlated strongly with the percentage of naive T cells measured by flow cytometry. Compared with the aged group, the long-lived group had more naive CD4+ T cells, fewer expanded clones and increased TCR diversity, a pattern suggesting age selection. Conclusive comparison of naive and antigen-experienced compartments was prevented by the profiling of bulk unsorted PBMCs.

Systemically healthy Caucasian individuals from Russia, around 39 in total and aged about 6 to 100 years, were included as donors. Approximately 10 milliliters of peripheral blood were collected from each donor into EDTA-treated Vacutainer tubes. Ficoll-Paque density-gradient centrifugation was used to isolate PBMCs, with at least 6 million obtained per sample. Total RNA, at least 5 micrograms per sample, was extracted from PBMCs with Trizol reagent. For every donor, an aliquot of PBMCs went through flow cytometry to measure the percentages of naive CD45RAhigh/CD27high T cells. Many counts were recorded for this clonotype. The antigen it binds to is not known. The record has no base qualities; no much larger clone is one base away. The cysteine opens and the phenylalanine closes a CDR3 of 15 amino acids. The retained sequence is limited to the CDR3, 45 bases, with the frame set at the first base. V lost 5 bases and J lost 4 bases; the stretch between them is 16 bases long. The germline V gene (reference sequence) provides CDR1 LNHNV and CDR2 YYDKDF.

Library creation used 5' RACE. The sequencing machine was an Illumina HiSeq 2500. The second PCR ran for roughly 6 to 11 cycles and used a J-beta primer mix along with a sample-barcoded 5' primer. A template-switch 5' adaptor carrying 12 random nucleotides introduced a unique molecular identifier onto each TCR beta cDNA molecule. Each sample yielded at least 2.5 million CDR3-containing paired-end reads. First-strand cDNA was synthesized from all RNA with the Mint cDNA synthesis kit, primed by a TRBC-specific oligonucleotide. All cDNA was treated with uracil-DNA glycosylase and then went through a first 18-cycle PCR with the universal primers M1SS and BC2_uni_R. From the authors' description of their analysis: For normalization, 1 million high-quality reads were randomly selected from each sample, with every read carrying a distinct molecular identifier. Reads with shared molecular identifiers were discarded instead of being binned into consensus sequences. MiTCR, with a Q25 quality threshold and the strictest error-elimination algorithm, was used for CDR3 identification, clonotype clustering and error correction. Lower-bound total TCR beta diversity was estimated with a nonparametric unseen species model using Euler transformation. TCRdb applied fastp at Q25 and MiXCR to the public reads, then kept only in-frame beta chains. Records with the same CDR3 protein are collapsed into one entry carrying the most frequent genes and DNA. These V and J calls are TCRdb output, not the study's own analysis. This sample lists 850,000 to 950,000 distinct CDR3 sequences; 29% were detected once. Jointly, the top ten make up 15% to 20% of the sample.

The receptor's source is a woman older than 75 in good health. The sequence links TRBV15 to TRBJ2-3; D gene: possibly TRBD2, on 6 matching bases. The sequencing input was blood. The CDR3 loop reads CATSGVGGLADTQYF. The DNA is as follows: TGTGCCACCAGCGGGGTTGGGGGGTTGGCAGATACGCAGTATTTT.